This T cell receptor beta chain was captured in a study of CD8 T cells in Susac syndrome (dated 2019 in TCRdb). Turning to the overall study: Of the Susac syndrome patients who were sequenced, more than five had clinically active disease and roughly eight were in clinical remission. At the time of blood withdrawal, Susac syndrome patients were either therapy-naive, taking corticosteroids (with some also receiving IVIg), or on IVIg alone. Repertoire sequencing was used to test whether CD8+ T cell activation and differentiation in Susac syndrome was antigen driven. What the study reported, not specific to this receptor: No clonal expansion was detected in the CD4+ T cell repertoire of Susac syndrome patients. The TCR sequencing and HLA analysis was acknowledged to have included a relatively small number of individuals.

The CDR3 spans 16 residues, from the cysteine through the phenylalanine. The read is trimmed to its CDR3 DNA, 48 bases read in frame from base 1. The junction shows trimming of 1 base on V and 0 bases on J, plus 12 bases between the germline ends. For CDR1 and CDR2, the germline V gene lists SGDLS and YYNGEE. Peripheral blood CD8+ and CD4+ T cells from healthy donors, Susac syndrome patients and multiple sclerosis patients were profiled by high-throughput TCR beta sequencing. The Susac syndrome patients fulfilled recently defined diagnostic criteria for definite or probable disease. Bulk CD8+ and CD4+ T cells were purified by magnetic negative isolation, whereas CD8+ TEMRA cells were enriched by FACS. Blood was collected in EDTA tubes and processed within 24 hours, with PBMCs isolated through density gradient centrifugation. PBMCs destined for TCR sequencing were cryopreserved in liquid nitrogen and later thawed in a 37 °C water bath. A purity of at least 90% was achieved for sorted or isolated CD4+, CD8+ and CD8+ TEMRA cells.

RNA was extracted using the RNeasy kit, and about 0.45 to 1 ug of the RNA was reverse transcribed with random hexamers. The immunoSEQ multiplex PCR assay, covering 54 Vbeta and 13 Jbeta segments, was used to amplify TCR beta CDR3 regions. To correct PCR amplification bias, a synthetic template baseline was used for both primer optimization and computational correction. Per the authors' processing: Reads were assigned to V, D and J genes according to IMGT and analyzed in immunoSEQ Analyzer, with only productive sequences retained. To calculate clonality, Shannon entropy was normalized by log2 of the number of productive unique sequences and then subtracted from one. For each patient and control, public and private clones were evaluated among the 100 most prevalent clones. A clone was defined as Susac-specific if it was absent from the healthy and MS cohorts, from 1052 published viral clones and from other ImmuneACCESS disease sequences. Starting from the raw public reads, TCRdb applied fastp trimming at Q25, assembled clones with MiXCR and retained in-frame beta chains. One record per CDR3 amino acid sequence lists the most common genes and DNA. Here the V and J calls rest on TCRdb's processing, not on the authors' analysis. The sample contains under 300,000 distinct CDR3 sequences, about 95% of them found a single time. Under 0.12% of the sample rests with the top ten.

Notes on this clonotype: What antigen it recognizes has not been identified. No base quality information exists; no much larger clone differs at one position.

Here the chain combines TRBV9 and TRBJ2-3; no D gene is confidently identified. This TCR was sampled from a human donor with Susac syndrome. Sequencing input: CD4+ T cells from PBMCs. At the DNA level, the sequence is TGTGCCAGCAGCGTACTGCACGCCGCTAGCACAGATACGCAGTATTTT. Translated, this is CASSVLHAASTDTQYF.